This TCR beta chain originates from a study of beta chain features in type 1 diabetes. Findings and caveats of the study: Among all four CD4+ subsets, Type 1 diabetes patients had TCRB CDR3s that were moderately but significantly shorter.

The sample holds a few counts of this clone. Its antigen is undetermined. Reverse transcribing all isolated RNA meant expressed TCRB transcripts were sequenced. The assay was immunoSEQ multiplex PCR, and TCRdb's table has in-frame clones only and misses some. The data hold a few hundred thousand clones, with about 23% observed a single time. The CDR3 totals 18 residues. Trimming cost V 0 bases and J 6 bases; bases outside gene matches: 9. Germline V gene lookup returns CDR1 SGDLS and CDR2 YYNGEE. One heparinised blood draw averaging about 110 mL was given by each donor. CD4+ cells of the naive, central memory, regulatory and stem cell-like memory types were sorted via CD45RO/CCR7/CD25/CD127/CD95/CD27.

The chain links TRBV9 to TRBJ2-3; 14 bases are a match to TRBD2. Input material: naive CD4+ T cells from blood. This TCR came from a woman younger than 45 with type 1 diabetes. CDR3 amino acids: CASSVDRGLAGGWDTQYF. In DNA form, the CDR3 reads TGTGCCAGCAGCGTAGATCGAGGACTAGCGGGAGGTTGGGATACGCAGTATTTT.